This T cell receptor (beta chain) was sequenced for a study of blood T cells in healthy people across ages. J was trimmed by 6 bases and V by 0 bases; bases with no gene match: 6. Per germline, CDR1 SGHRS and CDR2 YFSETQ. The length of the CDR3 is 14 residues. It was with a sample-barcoded 5' primer and a J-beta primer mix that a second PCR of roughly 6 to 12 cycles was run. MiXCR, run by TCRdb on the 5' RACE reads, gives a single entry per CDR3 protein. The sample lists 660,000 or so distinct CDR3 sequences; 45% to 65% were seen once. The specimen sequenced was blood. The chain combines TRBV5-1 with TRBJ2-7; 7 bases match TRBD1. The TCR originated in a man aged 55 to 70 in good health. The CDR3 DNA reads TGCGCCAGCAGCTTGGAAATAGGGGGCCGCGAGCAGTACTTC. It is translated as CASSLEIGGREQYF.